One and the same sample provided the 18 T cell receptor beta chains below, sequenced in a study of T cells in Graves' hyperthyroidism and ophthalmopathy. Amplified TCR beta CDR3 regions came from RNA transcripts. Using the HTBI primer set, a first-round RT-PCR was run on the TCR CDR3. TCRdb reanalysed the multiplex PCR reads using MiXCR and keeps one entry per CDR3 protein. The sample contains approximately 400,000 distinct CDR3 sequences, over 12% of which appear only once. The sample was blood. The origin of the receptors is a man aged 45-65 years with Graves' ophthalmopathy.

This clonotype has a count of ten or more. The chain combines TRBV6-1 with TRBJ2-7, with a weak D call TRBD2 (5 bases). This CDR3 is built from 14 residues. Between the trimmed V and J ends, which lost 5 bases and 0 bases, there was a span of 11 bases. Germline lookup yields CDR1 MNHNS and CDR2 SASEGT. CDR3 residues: CASSKGGLSYEQYF. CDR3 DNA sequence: TGTGCCAGCAGTAAAGGAGGCCTCTCCTACGAGCAGTACTTC.

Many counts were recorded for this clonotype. This CDR3 is CASSRIIYEQYF. The CDR3 DNA sequence: TGTGCCAGCAGCAGGATTATCTACGAGCAGTACTTC. This chain connects TRBV7-2 to TRBJ2-7; D ambiguous. Germline V gene data show CDR1 as SGHTA and CDR2 as FQGNSA. V lost 5 bases to trimming and J lost 3 bases, with 8 bases between them. This CDR3 comprises 12 residues.

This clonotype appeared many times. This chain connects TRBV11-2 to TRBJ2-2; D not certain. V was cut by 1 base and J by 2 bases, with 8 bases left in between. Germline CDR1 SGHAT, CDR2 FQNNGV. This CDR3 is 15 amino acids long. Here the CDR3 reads CASSLVAQNTGELFF. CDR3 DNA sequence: TGTGCCAGCAGCTTAGTTGCTCAAAACACCGGGGAGCTGTTTTTT.

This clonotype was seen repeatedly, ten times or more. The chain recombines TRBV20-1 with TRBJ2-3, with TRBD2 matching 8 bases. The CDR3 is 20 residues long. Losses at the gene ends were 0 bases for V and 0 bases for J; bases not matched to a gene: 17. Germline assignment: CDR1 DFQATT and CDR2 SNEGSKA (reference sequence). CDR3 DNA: TGCAGTGCTAGAGATCTTTCCCCCCCCGGAACTAGCGGCAGCACAGATACGCAGTATTTT. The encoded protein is CSARDLSPPGTSGSTDTQYF.

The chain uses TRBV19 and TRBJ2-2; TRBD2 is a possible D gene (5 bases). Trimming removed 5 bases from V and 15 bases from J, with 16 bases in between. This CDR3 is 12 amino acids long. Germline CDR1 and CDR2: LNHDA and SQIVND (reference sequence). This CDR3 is CASSDDLARVFF. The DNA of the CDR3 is TGTGCCAGTAGTGACGACTTAGCGAGGGTGTTTTTT.

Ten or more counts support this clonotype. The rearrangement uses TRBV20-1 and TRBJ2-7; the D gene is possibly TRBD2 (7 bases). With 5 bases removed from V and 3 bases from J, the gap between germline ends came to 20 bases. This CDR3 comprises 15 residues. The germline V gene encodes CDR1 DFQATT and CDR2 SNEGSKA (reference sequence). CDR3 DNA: TGCAGTGCTGCGAAGGGGGGGGGTGGTGACTACGAGCAGTACTTC. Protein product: CSAAKGGGGDYEQYF.

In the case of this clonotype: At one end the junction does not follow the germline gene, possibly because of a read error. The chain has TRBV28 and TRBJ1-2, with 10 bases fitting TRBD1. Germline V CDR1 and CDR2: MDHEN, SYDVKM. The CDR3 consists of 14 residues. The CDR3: CASSLIGTGVGCTF. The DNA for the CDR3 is TGTGCCAGCAGCCTAATCGGGACAGGGGTAGGCTGCACCTTC.

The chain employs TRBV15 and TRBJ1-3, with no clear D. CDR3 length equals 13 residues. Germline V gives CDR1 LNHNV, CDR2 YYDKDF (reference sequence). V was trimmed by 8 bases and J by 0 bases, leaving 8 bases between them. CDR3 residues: CATRHLSGNTIYF. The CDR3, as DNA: TGTGCCACCCGACACCTCTCTGGAAACACCATATATTTT.

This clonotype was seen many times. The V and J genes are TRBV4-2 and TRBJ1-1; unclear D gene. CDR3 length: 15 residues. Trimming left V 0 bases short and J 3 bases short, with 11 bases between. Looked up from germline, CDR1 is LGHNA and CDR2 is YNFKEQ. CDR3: CASSQDPRQDTEAFF. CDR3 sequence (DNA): TGTGCCAGCAGCCAAGATCCGCGGCAGGACACTGAAGCTTTCTTT.

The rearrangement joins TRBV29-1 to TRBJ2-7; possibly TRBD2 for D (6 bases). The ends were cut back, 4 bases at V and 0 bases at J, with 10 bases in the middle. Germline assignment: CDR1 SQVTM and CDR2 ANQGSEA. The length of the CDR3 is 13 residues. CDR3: CSVVDGGSYEQYF. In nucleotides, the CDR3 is TGCAGCGTTGTCGACGGGGGCTCCTACGAGCAGTACTTC.

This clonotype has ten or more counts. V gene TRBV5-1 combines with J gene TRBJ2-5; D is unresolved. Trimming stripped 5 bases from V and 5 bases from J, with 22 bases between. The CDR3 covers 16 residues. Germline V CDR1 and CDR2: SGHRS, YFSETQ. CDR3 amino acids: CASRMTQDVKGETQYF. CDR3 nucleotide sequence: TGCGCCAGCAGAATGACCCAGGACGTCAAAGGGGAGACCCAGTACTTC.

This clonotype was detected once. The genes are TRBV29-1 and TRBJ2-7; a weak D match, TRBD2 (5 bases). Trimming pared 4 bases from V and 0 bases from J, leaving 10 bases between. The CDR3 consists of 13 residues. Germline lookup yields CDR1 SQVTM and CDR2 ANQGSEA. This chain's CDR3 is CSVGAGSSYEQYF. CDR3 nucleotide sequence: TGCAGCGTTGGGGCGGGTAGCTCCTACGAGCAGTACTTC.

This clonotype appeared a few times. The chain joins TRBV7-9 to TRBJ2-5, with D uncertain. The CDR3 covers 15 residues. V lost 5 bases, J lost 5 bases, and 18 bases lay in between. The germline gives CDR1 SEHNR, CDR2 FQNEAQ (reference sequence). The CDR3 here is CASSPKTRASETQYF. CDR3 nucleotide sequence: TGTGCCAGCAGCCCAAAGACCCGGGCTTCGGAGACCCAGTACTTC.

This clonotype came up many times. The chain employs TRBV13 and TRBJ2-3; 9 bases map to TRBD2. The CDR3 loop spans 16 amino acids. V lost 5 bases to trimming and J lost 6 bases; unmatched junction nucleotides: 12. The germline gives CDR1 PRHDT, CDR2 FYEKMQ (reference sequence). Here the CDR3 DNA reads TGTGCCAGCAGCCTACCTAGCGGGATTCCGCGGGATACGCAGTATTTT. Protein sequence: CASSLPSGIPRDTQYF.

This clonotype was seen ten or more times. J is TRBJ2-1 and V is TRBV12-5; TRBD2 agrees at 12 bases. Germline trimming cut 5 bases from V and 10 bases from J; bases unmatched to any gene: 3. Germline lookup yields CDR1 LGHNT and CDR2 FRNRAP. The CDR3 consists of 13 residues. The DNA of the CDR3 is TGTGCTAGTGGTAAGGGACTAGCGGGCGAGCAGTTCTTC. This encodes CASGKGLAGEQFF.

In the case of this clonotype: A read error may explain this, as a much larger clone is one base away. CDR3 region: CARRRDTQYF. The CDR3 nucleotides are TGTGCCAGAAGGAGAGATACGCAGTATTTT. The chain carries TRBV28 and TRBJ2-3; D uncertain. Trimming left V 9 bases short and J 5 bases short, with 6 bases between. Germline V CDR1 and CDR2: MDHEN, SYDVKM. CDR3 length equals 10 residues.

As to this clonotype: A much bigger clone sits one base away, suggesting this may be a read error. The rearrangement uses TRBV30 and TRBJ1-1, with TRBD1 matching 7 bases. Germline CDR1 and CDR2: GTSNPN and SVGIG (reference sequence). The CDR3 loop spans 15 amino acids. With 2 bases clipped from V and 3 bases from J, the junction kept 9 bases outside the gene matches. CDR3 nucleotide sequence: TGTGCCTGGAGTCCTCAACAGGGGTACCACACTGAAGCTTTCTTT. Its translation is CAWSPQQGYHTEAFF.

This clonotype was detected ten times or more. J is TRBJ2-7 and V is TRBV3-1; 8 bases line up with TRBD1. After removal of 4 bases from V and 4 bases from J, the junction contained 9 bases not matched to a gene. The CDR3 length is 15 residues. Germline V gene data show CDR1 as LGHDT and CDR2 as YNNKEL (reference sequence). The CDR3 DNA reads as TGTGCCAGCAGCCTTAACCGGGACAGGATGTACGAGCAGTACTTC. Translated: CASSLNRDRMYEQYF.